The rows below give T cell receptor beta chains drawn from one sample of a study of blood T cell repertoires in COVID-19. Measured with immunoSEQ multiplex PCR; TCRdb has only the in-frame clones, and not every one. The data contain around 250,000 clones, approximately 84% of them singletons. The sequencing input was peripheral blood. The receptor source for this set is a man aged 50 or older with active or convalescent COVID-19. Both conserved end residues are part of each CDR3. Fields, in order: V gene, CDR3 protein.

TRBV18,CASSPPYSTGNTIYF
TRBV19,CASSVTGLSYNEQFF
TRBV3-1/TRBV3-2,CASSLSGAERDTQYF
TRBV6-5,CASSPGTNTGELFF
TRBV29-1,CSVTWEGQGYSNQPQHF
TRBV5-6,CASTQWGGETQYF
TRBV5-5,CASSSEGAGPTDTQYF
TRBV3-1/TRBV3-2,CASSQLGQGGLYGYTF
TRBV23-1,CASSQSWTRPSYNEQFF
TRBV28,CASSRPTGYYNSPLHF
TRBV30,CAWRRDRGPTNEKLFF
TRBV10-3,CAISEVVGGRNYGYTF
TRBV6-2/TRBV6-3,CASSYGGAQGSETQYF
TRBV30,CAWSAENQPQHF
TRBV5-4,CASSSKGQGVSPLHF
TRBV9,CASSVLQGAGNTIYF
TRBV30,CAWSSGTGIHEQFF
TRBV5-5,CASSWGGDSEQYF
TRBV3-1/TRBV3-2,CASSLVTGYETQYF
TRBV9,CASSVDGSPGTGNMETQYF
TRBV3-1/TRBV3-2,CASSYTNRAGGELFF
TRBV28,CASSLGGQFGYTF
TRBV11-2,CASSLSGNTEAFF
TRBV11-2,CASSPLSSEQFF
TRBV5-1,CASSLFTEGGNEQFF
TRBV7-6,CASSLGGGGTDTQYF
TRBV6-6,CASSPSTPTALKFYNEQFF
TRBV7-3,CASSLTNRGTQYF
TRBV2,CASMDRGRLYNEQFF
TRBV28,CASSLQGEREKLFF
TRBV12-3/TRBV12-4,CASSFQLNLPQHF
TRBV10-3,CAISSPGGVGYTF
TRBV24-1,CATSETGKSAGELFF
TRBV7-2,CASSLERGVRDTQYF
TRBV19,CASSTNRERGTGELFF
TRBV28,CASSGDRPGTEAFF
TRBV4-1,CASSPDRYTYNEQFF
TRBV3-1/TRBV3-2,CASSPRGLQETQYF
TRBV5-1,CASSLRTDRNTGELFF
TRBV19,CASSMGRVETQYF
TRBV12-3/TRBV12-4,CASSLNAGFEQFF
TRBV2,CASSPNRETQYF
TRBV4-2,CASTRGTGDGYTF
TRBV27,CASSRGPFPTEAFF
TRBV11-2,CASSSGTGSTDTQYF
TRBV5-1,CASSLEVGRNEKLFF
TRBV11-2,CASSSDRAPAVGEAFF
TRBV19,CASSPRGQVIYEQYF
TRBV7-2,CASSLVGTGNGYGYTF
TRBV28,CASSLLRGRGYTF
TRBV6-1,CASSEATRGSDTEAFF
TRBV30,CAWSAWGGQAFF
TRBV5-1,CASSPLTGAVTGELFF
TRBV15,CATSRTVNTEAFF